This TCR beta chain was captured by sequencing in a study of blood T cells in healthy people across ages. This clonotype has more than one count but fewer than ten. Its target is not known. Study-wide findings and caveats: It was the long-lived donors that had more naive CD4+ cells and higher diversity than aged donors. Observed TCR beta diversity per million T cells went down as age went up. This fall followed a roughly linear course with age.

Through a sample-barcoded 5' primer and a J-beta primer mix, a second PCR was run for about 6 to 11 cycles. TCRdb redid the calling of the 5' RACE reads with MiXCR, one entry per CDR3 protein. The table has fewer than 600,000 distinct CDR3 sequences, approximately 26% seen once. Donation came from healthy Caucasian individuals in Russia who were aged about 6 to 95. This sample was shared with a second study, whose subject was T cells of mothers and their children. That work contributes: There were over 9.5 million TCR beta CDR3 reads from each mother and approximately 2.9 million from each child.

This TCR was recovered from a boy aged 2 to 10 in good health. Specimen: blood.

In DNA, the CDR3 is TGTGCCATCAGTGTCGGGGGCACCGGGGAGACCCAGTACTTC. It translates to CAISVGGTGETQYF. The V call is TRBV10-3, the J call TRBJ2-5, with D perhaps assigned TRBD1 or TRBD2 (6 bases each). CDR3 length: 14 residues. Deletions cut 4 bases from V and 5 bases from J, with 14 bases between. CDR1 and CDR2 (germline): ENHRY, SYGVKD.